These T cell receptor beta chains were read from a single sample in a study of blood T cell repertoires in COVID-19. The repertoire was sequenced with immunoSEQ multiplex PCR; TCRdb's copy has only in-frame clones and lacks some. The profile shows around 310,000 clones, roughly 90% of them singletons. Sequencing was carried out using peripheral blood. These receptors originate from a woman between 45 and 60 years old with active or convalescent COVID-19. Each CDR3 is given with its conserved first and last residue. A D gene is named only where the DNA matches it firmly. Not all rows give a size; the values are once, few, many and, for expanded clones, a class.

v_gene	d_gene	abundance	j_gene	CDR3nt	CDR3aa
TRBV19	NA	NA	TRBJ1-5	TGTGCCAGTAGTATAAATGAGGGAAGTCAGCCCCAGCATTTT	CASSINEGSQPQHF
TRBV30	NA	NA	TRBJ1-5	TGTGCCTGGAGTGCTGGGGCCGTTCAGCCCCAGCATTTT	CAWSAGAVQPQHF
TRBV7-8	NA	NA	TRBJ2-2	TGTGCCAGCAGCTTAGGAGGGGGGGCCCGCGACACCGGGGAGCTGTTTTTT	CASSLGGGARDTGELFF
TRBV28	NA	NA	TRBJ1-1	TGTGCCAGCAACCCGATTAGGCTCACGAGGGATGAAGCTTTCTTT	CASNPIRLTRDEAFF
TRBV7-2	NA	NA	TRBJ2-5	TGTGCCAGCAGCTTATTGGGGCGCACGGGGACCCAGTACTTC	CASSLLGRTGTQYF
TRBV7-9	NA	NA	TRBJ1-2	TGTGCCAGCAGCTTAGACCGGTATGGCTACACCTTC	CASSLDRYGYTF
TRBV11-2	TRBD1	NA	TRBJ1-4	TGTGCCAGCAGCTTGGGACAGCTCGTTGCAACTAATGAAAAACTGTTTTTT	CASSLGQLVATNEKLFF
TRBV9	TRBD1	NA	TRBJ1-2	TGTGCCAGCAGCGTAGTGCCGACAGGGTATGGCTACACCTTC	CASSVVPTGYGYTF
TRBV29-1	NA	NA	TRBJ2-7	TGCAGCGTTGAATCCGGGACCTACGAGCAGTACTTC	CSVESGTYEQYF
TRBV7-9	NA	NA	TRBJ1-1	TGTGCCAGCAGCTTAGGTCGTCTGAACACTGAAGCTTTCTTT	CASSLGRLNTEAFF
TRBV27	NA	NA	TRBJ2-5	TGTGCCAGCAGGGCTGGCGGGCCAGAGACCCAGTACTTC	CASRAGGPETQYF
TRBV10-3	TRBD2	NA	TRBJ2-1	TGTGCCGCCACTAGCGGGGTAGCGTGGGAGCAGTTCTTC	CAATSGVAWEQFF
TRBV9	NA	NA	TRBJ1-3	TGTGCCAGCAGCGTAGCGCGGGGCGTAGGGAACACCATATATTTT	CASSVARGVGNTIYF
TRBV15	NA	NA	TRBJ1-2	TGTGCCACCAGCAGAGGTGGGGGGGTAAACTATGGCTACACCTTC	CATSRGGGVNYGYTF
TRBV19	TRBD1	NA	TRBJ2-5	TGTGCCAGTAGCACAGACAGGGCCACAGAGACCCAGTACTTC	CASSTDRATETQYF
TRBV4-3	NA	NA	TRBJ2-7	TGCGCCAGCAGCCAAGACGCAAAGGGGCCCTACGAGCAGTACTTC	CASSQDAKGPYEQYF
TRBV27	NA	NA	TRBJ2-2	TGTGCCAGCCATCCGAGCGGGCGAGGCGGGGAGCTGTTTTTT	CASHPSGRGGELFF
TRBV3-1/TRBV3-2	NA	NA	TRBJ1-3	TGTGCCAGCAGCCACCTTACTGGTCGGAGTTTCGGAAACACCATATATTTT	CASSHLTGRSFGNTIYF
TRBV7-9	NA	few	TRBJ1-1	TGTGCCAGCAGCTTCGTAGAGGTATACACTGAAGCTTTCTTT	CASSFVEVYTEAFF
TRBV4-1	NA	NA	TRBJ2-5	TGCGCCAGCAGCCAAGGGAGCTCAAACCCCCTAGAGACCCAGTACTTC	CASSQGSSNPLETQYF
TRBV10-3	NA	NA	TRBJ2-3	TGTGCCATCAGTGAGATTGGAGGGGAGGATACGCAGTATTTT	CAISEIGGEDTQYF
TRBV29-1	NA	NA	TRBJ2-1	TGCAGCGTGGGGGGACAGAGAGGGACGGGGAATGAGCAGTTCTTC	CSVGGQRGTGNEQFF
TRBV18	TRBD1	NA	TRBJ1-6	TGTGCCAGCTCACCAAGTCCCGACAGGGGGCTTTCACCCCTCCACTTT	CASSPSPDRGLSPLHF
TRBV5-8	TRBD1	NA	TRBJ1-5	TGTGCCAGCAGCCCCCGATCGGGGGACAGGGCCTACAATCAGCCCCAGCATTTT	CASSPRSGDRAYNQPQHF
TRBV7-2	TRBD1	NA	TRBJ2-7	TGTGCCAGCAGCTTTAGACAGGGCTTGGGATACGAGCAGTACTTC	CASSFRQGLGYEQYF
TRBV7-8	TRBD1	NA	TRBJ2-7	TGTGCCAGCAGCTCGACAGGGAAGGGATTCGAGCAGTACTTC	CASSSTGKGFEQYF
TRBV15	TRBD2	NA	TRBJ2-5	TGTGCCACCAGCAGAGATACGGGACTAGCGGGAAGAGAGACCCAGTACTTC	CATSRDTGLAGRETQYF
TRBV15	NA	NA	TRBJ2-2	TGTGCCACCAGCAGAAGGGGATCTAGCGGGGAGCTGTTTTTT	CATSRRGSSGELFF
TRBV27	NA	NA	TRBJ1-5	TGTGCCAGCAGTCAGGGTACTGCAGACAATCAGCCCCAGCATTTT	CASSQGTADNQPQHF
TRBV6-5	NA	NA	TRBJ1-2	TGTGCCAGCAGATACTACACGGCGGGCTATGGCTACACCTTC	CASRYYTAGYGYTF
TRBV2	NA	few	TRBJ1-5	TGTGCCAGCAGTGCCGTGGGGGGTAATGGGCAGCCCCAGCATTTT	CASSAVGGNGQPQHF
TRBV7-8	TRBD1	once	TRBJ1-2	TGTGCCAGCAGCTCGTACCAGGGGGCGTTAGCTGGCTACACCTTC	CASSSYQGALAGYTF
TRBV30	TRBD1	once	TRBJ1-2	TGTGCCTGGGTCCGGGACAGGGCTAACTATGGCTACACCTTC	CAWVRDRANYGYTF
TRBV14	TRBD2	NA	TRBJ2-7	TGTGCCAGCAGCCAAGATTGGAGGGCTAGCGGATCAGACGAGCAGTACTTC	CASSQDWRASGSDEQYF
TRBV5-5	NA	NA	TRBJ1-1	TGTGCCAGCAGCTTCAGGGCCGCGAACACTGAAGCTTTCTTT	CASSFRAANTEAFF
TRBV30	NA	NA	TRBJ1-6	TGTGCCTGGAGTGTAGGGAGGACGCGTTATAATTCACCCCTCCACTTT	CAWSVGRTRYNSPLHF
TRBV2	NA	NA	TRBJ1-4	TGTGCCAGCAGTCCTCGGACTCAAAGGGGGTGGGAAAAACTGTTTTTT	CASSPRTQRGWEKLFF
TRBV19	NA	once	TRBJ1-3	TGTGCCAGCGTCCAGGGGAACGGAAACACCATATATTTT	CASVQGNGNTIYF
TRBV11-2	NA	NA	TRBJ1-6	TGTGCCAGCAGCTTAGCTCAGGGCTACTCCTATAATTCACCCCTCCACTTT	CASSLAQGYSYNSPLHF
TRBV6-2/TRBV6-3	NA	once	TRBJ2-7	TGTGCCAGCAGTTACGTCGGGGAGCAGTACTTC	CASSYVGEQYF
TRBV18	NA	NA	TRBJ1-3	TGTGCCAGCTCACCACCGCGGGGGGCCTTTGCTGGAAACACCATATATTTT	CASSPPRGAFAGNTIYF
TRBV6-2/TRBV6-3	NA	few	TRBJ1-1	TGTGCCAGCAGTTTCGGCCAGGGCACTGAAGCTTTCTTT	CASSFGQGTEAFF
TRBV19	TRBD2	once	TRBJ2-3	TGTGCCAGTAGTCCCTCTTTCCGGGCGGGGGGGCGAGATACGCAGTATTTT	CASSPSFRAGGRDTQYF
TRBV7-2	TRBD1	NA	TRBJ2-7	TGTGCCAGCAGCTTCACCGGGACAGGGGAATACGAGCAGTACTTC	CASSFTGTGEYEQYF
TRBV6-5	NA	NA	TRBJ2-7	TGTGCCAGCAGGGGAGCAGAGCCCGAGCAGTACTTC	CASRGAEPEQYF
TRBV3-1/TRBV3-2	NA	NA	TRBJ1-3	TGTGCCAGCAGCCAACCCTCAGGGCGGGGGGGAAACACCATATATTTT	CASSQPSGRGGNTIYF
TRBV29-1	TRBD1	NA	TRBJ1-1	TGCAGCGCCCGACAGGGCCTGAACACTGAAGCTTTCTTT	CSARQGLNTEAFF
TRBV30	NA	NA	TRBJ1-2	TGTGCCTGGACCGTGGCCCCTTGGCAGGGCTACACCTTC	CAWTVAPWQGYTF
TRBV6-2/TRBV6-3	TRBD1	NA	TRBJ2-2	TGTGCCAGCAGCCCCGGACAGGGACGGGTGGCCGGGGAGCTGTTTTTT	CASSPGQGRVAGELFF
TRBV5-4	TRBD2	NA	TRBJ2-3	TGTGCCAGCAGCTTGGCGGGACTAGTTTGGCCGGGGGGCACAGATACGCAGTATTTT	CASSLAGLVWPGGTDTQYF
TRBV7-8	NA	NA	TRBJ1-2	TGTGCCAGCAGCTTAGTTGGGGCCAGGGGAAGCTATGGCTACACCTTC	CASSLVGARGSYGYTF
TRBV7-9	NA	NA	TRBJ2-7	TGTGCCAGCAGCCCCGCGGGGCGTCCCTACGAGCAGTACTTC	CASSPAGRPYEQYF
TRBV19	NA	NA	TRBJ1-5	TGTGCCAGTAGTATCTATGGGGCGCTAAGCAATCAGCCCCAGCATTTT	CASSIYGALSNQPQHF
TRBV28	NA	NA	TRBJ2-3	TGTGCCAGCAGTTCACTACGTAGCCTCACAGATACGCAGTATTTT	CASSSLRSLTDTQYF
TRBV6-2/TRBV6-3	TRBD2	NA	TRBJ2-7	TGTGCCAGCAGCGACCCTCTAGCGGGAGTGCCCTACGAGCAGTACTTC	CASSDPLAGVPYEQYF
TRBV29-1	NA	NA	TRBJ2-1	TGCAGCGTCGCGGGTAATGGCGATGAGCAGTTCTTC	CSVAGNGDEQFF
TRBV3-1/TRBV3-2	TRBD1	NA	TRBJ2-7	TGTGCCAGCAGCCCCCGGACAGGGGTGGAGGGTGAGCAGTACTTC	CASSPRTGVEGEQYF
TRBV19	TRBD1	NA	TRBJ2-7	TGTGCCAGTAGTATGGATAGGGGGCACCCCTACGAGCAGTACTTC	CASSMDRGHPYEQYF
TRBV19	NA	NA	TRBJ1-4	TGTGCCAGTAGTGCGAACCATAGTCCCGCAACTAATGAAAAACTGTTTTTT	CASSANHSPATNEKLFF